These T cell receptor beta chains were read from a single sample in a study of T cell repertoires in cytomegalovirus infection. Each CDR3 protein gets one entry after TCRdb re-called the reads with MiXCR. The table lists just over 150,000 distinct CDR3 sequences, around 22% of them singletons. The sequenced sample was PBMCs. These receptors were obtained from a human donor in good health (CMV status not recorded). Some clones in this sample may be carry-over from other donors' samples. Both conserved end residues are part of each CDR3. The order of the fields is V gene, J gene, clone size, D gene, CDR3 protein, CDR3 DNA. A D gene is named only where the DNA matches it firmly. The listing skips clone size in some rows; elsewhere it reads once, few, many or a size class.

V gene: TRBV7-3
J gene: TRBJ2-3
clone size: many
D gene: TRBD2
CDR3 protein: CASSSTAGGGGSTDTQYF
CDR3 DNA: TGTGCCAGCAGCTCTACAGCGGGAGGGGGGGGGAGCACAGATACGCAGTATTTT

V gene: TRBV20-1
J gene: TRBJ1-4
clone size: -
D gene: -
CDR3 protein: CSANVGATNEKLFF
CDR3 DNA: TGCAGTGCTAACGTCGGAGCAACTAATGAAAAACTGTTTTTT

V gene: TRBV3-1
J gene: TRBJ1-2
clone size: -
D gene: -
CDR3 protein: CASSQDLTVGSNYGYTF
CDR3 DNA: TGTGCCAGCAGCCAAGATCTAACAGTGGGATCTAACTATGGCTACACCTTC

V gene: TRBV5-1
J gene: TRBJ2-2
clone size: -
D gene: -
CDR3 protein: CASSIGTPENTGELFF
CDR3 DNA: TGCGCCAGCAGCATCGGGACTCCTGAGAACACCGGGGAGCTGTTTTTT

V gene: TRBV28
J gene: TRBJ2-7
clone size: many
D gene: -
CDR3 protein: CASSPSYLASEQYF
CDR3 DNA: TGTGCCAGCAGTCCGTCGTATCTAGCATCCGAGCAGTACTTC

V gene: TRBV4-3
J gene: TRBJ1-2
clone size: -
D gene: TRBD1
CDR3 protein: CASSQEGQAGANYGYTF
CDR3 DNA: TGCGCCAGCAGCCAAGAGGGACAGGCAGGGGCGAACTATGGCTACACCTTC

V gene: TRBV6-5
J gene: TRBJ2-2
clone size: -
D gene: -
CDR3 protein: CASSYDRGELFF
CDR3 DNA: TGTGCTAGCAGTTATGATCGGGGGGAGCTGTTTTTT

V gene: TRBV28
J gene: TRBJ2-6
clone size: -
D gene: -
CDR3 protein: CASSFDTSLGANVLTF
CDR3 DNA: TGTGCCAGCAGCTTCGACACCTCCCTTGGGGCCAACGTCCTGACTTTC

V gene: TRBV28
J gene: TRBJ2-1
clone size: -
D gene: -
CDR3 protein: CASSYQTVRYNEQFF
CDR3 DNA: TGTGCCAGCAGTTACCAGACAGTCCGGTACAATGAGCAGTTCTTC

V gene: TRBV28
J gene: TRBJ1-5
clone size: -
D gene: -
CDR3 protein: CASSPLNQPQHF
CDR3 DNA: TGTGCCAGCAGTCCACTTAATCAGCCCCAGCATTTT

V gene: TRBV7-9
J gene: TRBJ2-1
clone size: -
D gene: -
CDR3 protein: CASSSGRPVIF
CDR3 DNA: TGTGCCAGCAGCTCGGGACGACCCGTGATCTTC

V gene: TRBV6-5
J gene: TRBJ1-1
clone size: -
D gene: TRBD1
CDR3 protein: CASSSTGAGAFF
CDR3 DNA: TGTGCCAGCAGCTCTACAGGGGCCGGAGCTTTCTTT

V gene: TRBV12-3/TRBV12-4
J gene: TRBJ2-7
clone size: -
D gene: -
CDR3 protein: CASTLSGVSYEQYF
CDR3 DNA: TGTGCCAGCACCCTCTCCGGGGTTTCCTACGAGCAGTACTTC

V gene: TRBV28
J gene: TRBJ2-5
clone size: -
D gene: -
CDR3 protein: CASSSPFQSGLVGPQYF
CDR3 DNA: TGTGCCAGCAGTTCCCCCTTCCAATCGGGCTTAGTGGGTCCCCAGTACTTC

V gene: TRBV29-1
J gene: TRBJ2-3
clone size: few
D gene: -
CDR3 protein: CSVGRGTDTQYF
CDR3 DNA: TGCAGCGTAGGACGTGGCACAGATACGCAGTATTTT

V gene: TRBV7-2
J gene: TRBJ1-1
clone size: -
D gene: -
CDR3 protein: CASSFWGGMNTEAFF
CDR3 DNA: TGTGCCAGCAGCTTTTGGGGGGGAATGAACACTGAAGCTTTCTTT

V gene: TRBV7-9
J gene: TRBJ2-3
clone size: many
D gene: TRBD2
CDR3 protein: CASSPTSRTDTQYF
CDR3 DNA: TGTGCCAGCAGCCCGACTAGCCGCACAGATACGCAGTATTTT

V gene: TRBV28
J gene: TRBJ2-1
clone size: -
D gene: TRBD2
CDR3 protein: CASSAGTSGSLLHEQFF
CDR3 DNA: TGTGCCAGCAGTGCCGGGACTAGCGGGAGTCTCCTACATGAGCAGTTCTTC

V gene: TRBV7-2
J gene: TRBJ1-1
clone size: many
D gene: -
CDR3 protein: CASSSQAMNTEAFF
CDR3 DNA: TGTGCCAGCAGCTCGCAGGCTATGAACACTGAAGCTTTCTTT

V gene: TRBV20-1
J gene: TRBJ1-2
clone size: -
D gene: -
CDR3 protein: CSAQPSKQWLDYGYTF
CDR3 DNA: TGCAGTGCTCAACCGTCTAAACAGTGGTTAGACTATGGCTACACCTTC

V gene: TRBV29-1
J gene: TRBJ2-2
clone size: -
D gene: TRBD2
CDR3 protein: CSAGTSGNTGELFF
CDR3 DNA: TGCAGCGCCGGGACTAGCGGGAACACCGGGGAGCTGTTTTTT

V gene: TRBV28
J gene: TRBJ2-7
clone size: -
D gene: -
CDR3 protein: CASSLFRYEQYF
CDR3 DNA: TGTGCCAGCAGTTTATTTCGATACGAGCAGTACTTC

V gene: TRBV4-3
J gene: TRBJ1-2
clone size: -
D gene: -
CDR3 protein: CASSPQSWSGYTF
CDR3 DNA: TGCGCCAGCAGTCCGCAGTCGTGGAGTGGCTACACCTTC

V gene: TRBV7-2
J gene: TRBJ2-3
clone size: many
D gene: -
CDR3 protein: CASSLRGTTDTQYF
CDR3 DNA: TGTGCCAGCAGCCTCAGGGGTACCACAGATACGCAGTATTTT

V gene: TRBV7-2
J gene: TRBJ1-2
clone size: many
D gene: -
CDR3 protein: CASSLGDGYGYTF
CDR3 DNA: TGTGCCAGCAGCTTAGGGGACGGCTATGGCTACACCTTC

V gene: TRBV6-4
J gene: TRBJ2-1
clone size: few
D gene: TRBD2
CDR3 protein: CASSDMPGTNPYNEQFF
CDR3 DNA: TGTGCCAGCAGTGACATGCCCGGGACTAACCCGTACAATGAGCAGTTCTTC

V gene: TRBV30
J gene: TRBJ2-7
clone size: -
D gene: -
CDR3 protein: CAWNRVAYEQYF
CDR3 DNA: TGTGCCTGGAACAGGGTTGCCTACGAGCAGTACTTC

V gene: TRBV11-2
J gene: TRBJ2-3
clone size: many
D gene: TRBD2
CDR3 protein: CASSPGLAGDTDTQYF
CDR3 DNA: TGTGCCAGCAGCCCAGGACTAGCGGGGGACACAGATACGCAGTATTTT

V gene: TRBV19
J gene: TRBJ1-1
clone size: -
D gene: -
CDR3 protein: CASKGRGYGTEAFF
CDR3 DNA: TGTGCCAGTAAGGGAAGGGGGTACGGCACTGAAGCTTTCTTT

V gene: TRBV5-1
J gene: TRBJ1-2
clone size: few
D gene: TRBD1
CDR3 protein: CASSPGQGGGYTF
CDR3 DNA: TGCGCCAGCAGCCCTGGACAGGGTGGTGGCTACACCTTC

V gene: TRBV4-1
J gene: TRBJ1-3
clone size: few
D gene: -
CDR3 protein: CASSQEAGLMGNTIYF
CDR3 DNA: TGCGCCAGCAGCCAAGAGGCAGGGTTGATGGGAAACACCATATATTTT

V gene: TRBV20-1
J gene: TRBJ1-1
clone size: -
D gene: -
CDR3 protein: CSATRTTGNTEAFF
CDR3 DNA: TGCAGTGCAACCCGCACTACAGGGAACACTGAAGCTTTCTTT

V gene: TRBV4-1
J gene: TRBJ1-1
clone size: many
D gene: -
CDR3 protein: CASSPSQYRNTEAFF
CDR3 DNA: TGCGCCAGCAGCCCAAGTCAATACAGGAACACTGAAGCTTTCTTT

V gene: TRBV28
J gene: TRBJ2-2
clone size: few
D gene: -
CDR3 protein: CASSPILNTGELFF
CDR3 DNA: TGTGCCAGCAGTCCTATACTGAACACCGGGGAGCTGTTTTTT

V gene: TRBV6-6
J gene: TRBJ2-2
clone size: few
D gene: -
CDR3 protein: CASSYGDGTTGELFF
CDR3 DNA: TGTGCCAGCAGTTACGGTGACGGTACCACCGGGGAGCTGTTTTTT

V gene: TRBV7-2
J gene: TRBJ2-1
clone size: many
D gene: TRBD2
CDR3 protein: CASSRGGRVYNEQFF
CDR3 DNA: TGTGCCAGCAGCCGCGGGGGAAGGGTCTACAATGAGCAGTTCTTC

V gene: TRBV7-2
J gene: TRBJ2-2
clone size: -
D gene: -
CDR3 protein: CASSFVGTGELFF
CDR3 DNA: TGTGCCAGCAGCTTCGTGGGAACCGGTGAGCTGTTTTTT

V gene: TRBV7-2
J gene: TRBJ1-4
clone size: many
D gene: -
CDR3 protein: CASSSTISATNEKLFF
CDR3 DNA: TGTGCCAGCAGCTCTACCATCTCGGCAACTAATGAAAAACTGTTTTTT

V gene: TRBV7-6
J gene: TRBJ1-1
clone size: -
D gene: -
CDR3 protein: CASSLALNYEAFF
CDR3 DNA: TGTGCCAGCAGCTTAGCGCTCAACTATGAAGCTTTCTTT

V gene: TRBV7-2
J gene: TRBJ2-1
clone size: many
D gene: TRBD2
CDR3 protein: CASSFGRPGDNEQFF
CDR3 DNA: TGTGCCAGCAGCTTCGGGAGGCCGGGGGACAATGAGCAGTTCTTC

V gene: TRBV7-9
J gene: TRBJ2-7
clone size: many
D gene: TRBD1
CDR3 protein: CASSRQGNEQYF
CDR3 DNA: TGTGCCAGCAGCCGACAGGGGAACGAGCAGTACTTC

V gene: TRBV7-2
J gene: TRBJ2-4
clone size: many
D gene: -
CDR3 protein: CASSPPGLLAKNIQYF
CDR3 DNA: TGTGCCAGCAGCCCGCCGGGGCTCCTAGCCAAAAACATTCAGTACTTC

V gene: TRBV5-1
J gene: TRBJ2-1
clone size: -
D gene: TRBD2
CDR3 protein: CASSLEVGGSSYNEQFF
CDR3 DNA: TGCGCCAGCAGCTTAGAAGTGGGCGGGAGCTCCTACAATGAGCAGTTCTTC

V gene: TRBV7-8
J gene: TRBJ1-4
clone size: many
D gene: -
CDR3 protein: CASSFIGATNEKLFF
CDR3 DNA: TGTGCCAGCAGCTTCATTGGAGCAACTAATGAAAAACTGTTTTTT

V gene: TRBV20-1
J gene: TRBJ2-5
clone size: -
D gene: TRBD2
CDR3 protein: CSARGSTSGGGTQYF
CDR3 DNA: TGCAGTGCTAGAGGATCGACTAGCGGGGGGGGTACCCAGTACTTC

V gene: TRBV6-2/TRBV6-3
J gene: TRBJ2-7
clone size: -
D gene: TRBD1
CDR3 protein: CASSRQGHEQYF
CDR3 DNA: TGTGCCAGCAGTAGACAGGGCCACGAGCAGTACTTC

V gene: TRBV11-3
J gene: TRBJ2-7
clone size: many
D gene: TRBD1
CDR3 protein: CASSLGTVGEQYF
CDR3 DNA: TGTGCCAGCAGCTTGGGGACAGTTGGCGAGCAGTACTTC

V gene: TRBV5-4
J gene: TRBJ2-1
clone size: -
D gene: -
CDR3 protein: CASSLAGDIYNEQFF
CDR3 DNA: TGTGCCAGCAGCTTGGCTGGAGACATATACAATGAGCAGTTCTTC

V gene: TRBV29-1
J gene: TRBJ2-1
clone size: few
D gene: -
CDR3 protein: CSVDTVGSSYNEQFF
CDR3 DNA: TGCAGCGTTGACACAGTGGGGAGCTCCTACAATGAGCAGTTCTTC

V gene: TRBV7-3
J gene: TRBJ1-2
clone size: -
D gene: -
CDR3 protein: CASSPNPGWGTNYGYTF
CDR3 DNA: TGTGCCAGCAGCCCCAACCCAGGGTGGGGAACTAACTATGGCTACACCTTC

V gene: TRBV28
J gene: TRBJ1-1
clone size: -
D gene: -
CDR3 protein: CASSLGTHTEAFF
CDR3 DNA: TGTGCCAGCAGCCTCGGGACCCACACTGAAGCTTTCTTT

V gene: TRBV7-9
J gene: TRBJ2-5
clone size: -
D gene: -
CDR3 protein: CASSLVRQETQYF
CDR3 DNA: TGTGCCAGCAGCTTAGTGCGTCAAGAGACCCAGTACTTC

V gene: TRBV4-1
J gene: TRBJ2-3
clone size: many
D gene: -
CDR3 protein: CASSLTEDGDTQYF
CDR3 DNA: TGCGCCAGCAGCCTCACAGAAGACGGGGATACGCAGTATTTT

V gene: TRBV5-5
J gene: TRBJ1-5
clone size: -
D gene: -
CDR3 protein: CASSLALTNQPQHF
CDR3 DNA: TGTGCCAGCAGCTTGGCATTGACCAATCAGCCCCAGCATTTT

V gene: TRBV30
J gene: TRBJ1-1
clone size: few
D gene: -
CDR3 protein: CAWSITGLTEAFF
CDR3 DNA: TGTGCCTGGAGTATCACAGGGCTCACTGAAGCTTTCTTT

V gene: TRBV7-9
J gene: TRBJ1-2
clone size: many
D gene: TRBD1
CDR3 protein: CASTPGTAYGYTF
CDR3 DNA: TGTGCCAGCACACCCGGGACAGCCTATGGCTACACCTTC

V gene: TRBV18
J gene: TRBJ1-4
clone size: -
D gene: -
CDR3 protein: CASSPRINEKLFF
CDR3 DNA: TGTGCCAGCTCACCGCGGATTAATGAAAAACTGTTTTTT

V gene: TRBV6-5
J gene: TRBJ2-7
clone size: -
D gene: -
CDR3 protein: CAGGLPPADEQYF
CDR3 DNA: TGTGCCGGTGGACTTCCTCCAGCCGACGAGCAGTACTTC

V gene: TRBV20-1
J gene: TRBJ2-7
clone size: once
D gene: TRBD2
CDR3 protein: CSASWDLSGRNAYEQYF
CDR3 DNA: TGCAGTGCTAGTTGGGACCTTAGCGGGAGAAACGCCTACGAGCAGTACTTC

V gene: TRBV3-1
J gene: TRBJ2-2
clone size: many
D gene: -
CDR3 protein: CASSQGTGELFF
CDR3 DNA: TGTGCCAGCAGCCAGGGCACCGGGGAGCTGTTTTTT